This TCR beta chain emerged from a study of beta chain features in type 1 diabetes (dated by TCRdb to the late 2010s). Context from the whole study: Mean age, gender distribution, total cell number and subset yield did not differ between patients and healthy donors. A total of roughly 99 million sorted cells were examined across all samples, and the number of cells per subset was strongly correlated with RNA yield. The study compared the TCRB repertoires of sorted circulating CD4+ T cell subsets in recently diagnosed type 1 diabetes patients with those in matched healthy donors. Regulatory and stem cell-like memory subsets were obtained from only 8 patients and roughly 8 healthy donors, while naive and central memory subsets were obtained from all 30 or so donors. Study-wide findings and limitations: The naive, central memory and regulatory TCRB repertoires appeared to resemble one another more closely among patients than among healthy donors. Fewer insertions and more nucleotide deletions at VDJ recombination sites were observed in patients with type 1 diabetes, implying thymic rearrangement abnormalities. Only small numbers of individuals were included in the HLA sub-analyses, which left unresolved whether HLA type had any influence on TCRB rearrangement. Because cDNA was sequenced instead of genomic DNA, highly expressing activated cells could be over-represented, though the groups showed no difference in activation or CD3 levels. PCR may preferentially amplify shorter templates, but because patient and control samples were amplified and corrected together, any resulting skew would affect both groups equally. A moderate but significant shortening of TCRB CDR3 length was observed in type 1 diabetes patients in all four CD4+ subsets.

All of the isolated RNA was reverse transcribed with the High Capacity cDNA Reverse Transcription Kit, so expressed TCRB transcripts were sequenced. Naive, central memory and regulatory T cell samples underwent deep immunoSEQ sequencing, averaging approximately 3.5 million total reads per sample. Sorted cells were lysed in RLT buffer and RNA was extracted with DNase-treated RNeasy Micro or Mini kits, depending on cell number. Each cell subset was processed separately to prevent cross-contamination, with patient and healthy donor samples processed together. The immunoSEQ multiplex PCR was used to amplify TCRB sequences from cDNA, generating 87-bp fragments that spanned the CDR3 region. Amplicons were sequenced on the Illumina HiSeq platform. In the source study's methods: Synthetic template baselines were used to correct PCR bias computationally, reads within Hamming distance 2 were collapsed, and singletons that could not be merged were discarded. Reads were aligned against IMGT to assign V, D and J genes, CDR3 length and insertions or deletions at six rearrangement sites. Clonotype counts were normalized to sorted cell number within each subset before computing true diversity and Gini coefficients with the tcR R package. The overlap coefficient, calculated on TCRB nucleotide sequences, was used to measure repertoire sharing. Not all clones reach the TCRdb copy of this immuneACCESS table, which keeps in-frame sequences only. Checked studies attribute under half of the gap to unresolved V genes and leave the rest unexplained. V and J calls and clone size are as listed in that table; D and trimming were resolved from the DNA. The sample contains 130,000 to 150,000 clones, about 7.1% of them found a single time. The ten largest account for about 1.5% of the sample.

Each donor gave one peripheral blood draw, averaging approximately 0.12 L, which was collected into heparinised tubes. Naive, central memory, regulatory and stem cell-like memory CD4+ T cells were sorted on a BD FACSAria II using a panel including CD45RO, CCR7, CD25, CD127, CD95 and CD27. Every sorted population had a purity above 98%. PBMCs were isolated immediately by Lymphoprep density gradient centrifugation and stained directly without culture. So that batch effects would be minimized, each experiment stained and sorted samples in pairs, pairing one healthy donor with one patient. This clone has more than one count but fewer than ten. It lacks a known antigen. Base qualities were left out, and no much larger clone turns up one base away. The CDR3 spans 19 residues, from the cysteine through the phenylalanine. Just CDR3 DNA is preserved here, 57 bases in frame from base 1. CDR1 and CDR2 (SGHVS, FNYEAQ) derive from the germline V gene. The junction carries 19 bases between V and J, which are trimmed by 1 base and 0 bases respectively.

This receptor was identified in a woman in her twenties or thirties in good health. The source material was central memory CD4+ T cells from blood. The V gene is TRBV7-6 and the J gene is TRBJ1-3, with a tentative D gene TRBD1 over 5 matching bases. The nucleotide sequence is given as TGTGCCAGCAGCTTAGACCCTCCCTCTGCGGGGGGCTCTGGAAACACCATATATTTT. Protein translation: CASSLDPPSAGGSGNTIYF. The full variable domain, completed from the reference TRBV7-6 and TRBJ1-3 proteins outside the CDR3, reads GAGVSQSPRYKVTKRGQDVALRCDPISGHVSLYWYRQALGQGPEFLTYFNYEAQQDKSGLPNDRFSAERPEGSISTLTIQRTEQRDSAMYRCASSLDPPSAGGSGNTIYFGEGSWLTVV.